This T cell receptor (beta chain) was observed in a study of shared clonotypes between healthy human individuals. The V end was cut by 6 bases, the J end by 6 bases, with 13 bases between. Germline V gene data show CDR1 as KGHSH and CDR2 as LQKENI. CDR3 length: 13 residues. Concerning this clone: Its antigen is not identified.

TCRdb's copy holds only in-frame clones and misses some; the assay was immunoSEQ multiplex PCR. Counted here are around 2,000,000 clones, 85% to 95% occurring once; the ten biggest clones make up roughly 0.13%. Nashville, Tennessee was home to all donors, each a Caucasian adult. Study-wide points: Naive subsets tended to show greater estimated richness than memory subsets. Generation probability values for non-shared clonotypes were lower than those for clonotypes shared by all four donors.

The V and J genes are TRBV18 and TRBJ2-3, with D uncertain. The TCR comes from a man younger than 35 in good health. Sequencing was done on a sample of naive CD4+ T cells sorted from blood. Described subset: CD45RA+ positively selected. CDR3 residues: CASSALAADTQYF. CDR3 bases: TGTGCCAGCTCGGCATTGGCGGCGGATACGCAGTATTTT.